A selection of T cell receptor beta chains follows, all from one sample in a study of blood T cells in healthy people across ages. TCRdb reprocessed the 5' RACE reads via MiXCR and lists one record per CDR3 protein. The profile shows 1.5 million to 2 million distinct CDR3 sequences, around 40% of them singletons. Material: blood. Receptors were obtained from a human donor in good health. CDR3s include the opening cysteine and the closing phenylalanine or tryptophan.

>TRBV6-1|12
CASIRAPNEQFF
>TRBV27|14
CASSEGTQNTEAFF
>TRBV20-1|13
CSAREGGLTEAFF
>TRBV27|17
CASSSLPSAGGRKEQYF
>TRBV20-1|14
CSASGGAFYNEQFF
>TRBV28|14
CASSIGQVQETQYF
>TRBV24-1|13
CATSDSEANGYTF
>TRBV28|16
CASRPRGASDSYEQYF
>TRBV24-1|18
CATSDPGLAGAGTDTQYF
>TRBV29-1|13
CSALQGAADTQYF
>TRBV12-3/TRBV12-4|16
CASSPGPKGRWTEAFF
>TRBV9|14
CAGSVGIGWTEAFF
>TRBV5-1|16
CASSLGFGRADYEQYF
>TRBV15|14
CAIGGGLNTGELFF
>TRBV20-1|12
CRADRASYEQYF
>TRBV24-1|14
CATSGSSGANVLSF
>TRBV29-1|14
CSATAQVVFTEAFF
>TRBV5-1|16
CASSTGTPRANYGYTF
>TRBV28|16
CASSLSRQGLTDTQYF
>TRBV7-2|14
CASSSQGATYGYTF
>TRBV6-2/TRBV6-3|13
CASSSGWFETQYF
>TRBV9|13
CASSGGSHQPQHF
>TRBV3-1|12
CASTSESYGYTF
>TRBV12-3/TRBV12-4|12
CASTQMNTEAFF
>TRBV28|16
CASSLSGTGSWQPQHF
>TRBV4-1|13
CASSRGSRSEQYF
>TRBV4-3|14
CASSQVDRPNEQFF
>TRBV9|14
CASSVDPYNSPLHF
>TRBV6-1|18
CASSEALLGTGSSYEQYF
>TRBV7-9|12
CASSFHNNEQFF
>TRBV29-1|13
CSVRLGPNYGYTF
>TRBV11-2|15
CASSPDGRTNYGYTF
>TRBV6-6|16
CASSYIGGGSIGTQYF
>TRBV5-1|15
CASSLGQSVDQPQHF
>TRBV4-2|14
CASSQEGGYQPQHF
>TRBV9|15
CASSPHGQGRTEAFF
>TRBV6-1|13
CASSVTGVDGYTF
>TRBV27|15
CASSLGPGTAYEQYF
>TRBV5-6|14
CASSLVTQGDEQYF
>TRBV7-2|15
CASSPRTGWNYGYTF
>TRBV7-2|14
CASSLGSYNQPQHF